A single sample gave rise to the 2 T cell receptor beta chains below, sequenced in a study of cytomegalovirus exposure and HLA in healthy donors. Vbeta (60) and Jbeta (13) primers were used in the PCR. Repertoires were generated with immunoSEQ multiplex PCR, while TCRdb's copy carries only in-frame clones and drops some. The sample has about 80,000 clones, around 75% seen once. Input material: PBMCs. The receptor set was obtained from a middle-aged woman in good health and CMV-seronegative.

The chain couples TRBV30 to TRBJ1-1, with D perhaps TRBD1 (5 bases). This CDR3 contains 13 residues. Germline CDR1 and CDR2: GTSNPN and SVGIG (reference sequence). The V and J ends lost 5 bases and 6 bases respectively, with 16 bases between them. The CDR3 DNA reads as TGTGCCTGGGCGTTAGTGGAGGGGTCTGAAGCTTTCTTT. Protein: CAWALVEGSEAFF. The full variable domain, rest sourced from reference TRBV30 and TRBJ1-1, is SQTIHQWPATLVQPVGSPLSLECTVEGTSNPNLYWYRQAAGRGLQLLFYSVGIGQISSEVPQNLSASRPQDRQFILSSKKLLLSDSGFYLCAWALVEGSEAFFGQGTRLTVV.

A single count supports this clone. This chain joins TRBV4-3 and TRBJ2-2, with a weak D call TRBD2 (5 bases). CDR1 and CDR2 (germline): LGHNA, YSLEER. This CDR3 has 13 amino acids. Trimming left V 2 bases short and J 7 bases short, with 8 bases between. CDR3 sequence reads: CASSQRGNGELFF. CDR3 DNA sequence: TGCGCCAGCAGCCAACGAGGGAACGGGGAGCTGTTTTTT.